These T cell receptor beta chains were read from a single sample in a study of blood T cell repertoires in COVID-19. The method was immunoSEQ multiplex PCR; TCRdb's version includes in-frame clones alone and lacks a portion of them. The top ten hold about 4.5% of the sample, which has roughly 200,000 clones, around 81% seen once. Sequencing was done on a sample of peripheral blood. Receptor source: a man aged 50-60 years with active or convalescent COVID-19. CDR3s leave out the opening cysteine and the closing phenylalanine or tryptophan. The order of the fields is J gene, V gene, CDR3 protein.

TRBJ1-1 TRBV18 ASSPVGVGVTEAF
TRBJ1-5 TRBV30 AWRGTGSNQPQH
TRBJ1-3 TRBV5-1 ASSLDGRGVGNTIY
TRBJ2-3 TRBV2 ASNERPAGGQTDTQY
TRBJ2-2 TRBV5-4 ASSLDLTGATGELF
TRBJ2-5 TRBV7-2 ASSLSEETQY
TRBJ2-3 TRBV4-3 ASSQVRQGADTQY
TRBJ2-1 TRBV5-1 ASTEGPGGNEQF
TRBJ1-5 TRBV7-2 ASNPGGNQPQH
TRBJ1-1 TRBV2 ASSRTGDKAF
TRBJ2-3 TRBV27 ASSLGTATDTQY
TRBJ1-4 TRBV5-1 ASSKGQGGTNEKLF
TRBJ2-1 TRBV6-2/TRBV6-3 ASSYSAGGGPNEQF
TRBJ2-5 TRBV18 ASSSTGLAGGRETQY
TRBJ2-7 TRBV28 ASSRNGGAREQY
TRBJ1-5 TRBV2 ASSKGGFDQPQH
TRBJ1-6 TRBV9 ASSGTGGANSPLH
TRBJ2-7 TRBV21-1 ASSDRDRGRNEQY
TRBJ1-4 TRBV4-2 ASSGNRETVNEKLF
TRBJ1-1 TRBV6-2/TRBV6-3 ASSSPDRGNTEAF
TRBJ1-2 TRBV7-2 ASSFGTGDGYT
TRBJ2-7 TRBV30 AWSGGQGTSYEQY
TRBJ1-2 TRBV28 ASSSPGQGVTYGYT
TRBJ1-2 TRBV13 ASSYRESYGYT
TRBJ2-2 TRBV24-1 ATSDSTPNTGELF
TRBJ2-4 TRBV19 ASSGAFKNIQY
TRBJ1-4 TRBV5-8 ASPPGGRANEKLF
TRBJ2-7 TRBV10-3 AISPGTDPYEQY
TRBJ1-1 TRBV3-1/TRBV3-2 ASSPNMNTEAF
TRBJ2-2 TRBV7-3 ASSSGWNTGELF
TRBJ1-5 TRBV6-2/TRBV6-3 ASSYGTRQYNQPQH
TRBJ1-5 TRBV28 ASKQGINQPQH
TRBJ1-1 TRBV18 ASSLQGHTEAF
TRBJ1-2 TRBV7-3 ASSFGQGAAYGYT
TRBJ1-2 TRBV18 ASSPTTGQGNGYT
TRBJ1-2 TRBV6-6 ASSRLPGDIKWDGYT
TRBJ2-2 TRBV9 ASSVRGANTGELF
TRBJ2-1 TRBV11-2 ASSPNYNEQF
TRBJ2-3 TRBV5-1 ASSQGPGSDTQY
TRBJ2-7 TRBV2 ASREDSYEQY
TRBJ1-2 TRBV27 ASSLRVPRPGYT
TRBJ1-3 TRBV2 ASSEFFYSGNTIY
TRBJ2-5 TRBV7-2 ASRSTGKETQY
TRBJ1-3 TRBV4-2 ASSQDRGWDTIY
TRBJ1-5 TRBV7-2 ASSSRASGQVGNQPQH
TRBJ2-7 TRBV5-1 ASSLRTGAYEQY
TRBJ1-4 TRBV5-1 ASSLGGINEKLF
TRBJ2-3 TRBV7-8 ASSYTDRGTDTQY
TRBJ2-3 TRBV3-1/TRBV3-2 ASSQTGGSTDTQY
TRBJ2-1 TRBV19 ASTPDRSNYNEQF
TRBJ2-3 TRBV3-1/TRBV3-2 ASSPKRGPSDTQY
TRBJ1-1 TRBV11-2 ASSSGLTGVGTEAF
TRBJ2-1 TRBV24-1 ATSDFTSQSSYNEQF